This T cell receptor beta chain was found in a study of cytomegalovirus exposure and HLA in healthy donors. Study conclusions and caveats: It was reported that TCR beta sequences correctly inferred the HLA-A and HLA-B alleles for most subjects. The only immune exposure information that was available was CMV serostatus.

60 Vbeta and 13 Jbeta primers were used in PCR. Here immunoSEQ multiplex PCR was the method, and the copy in TCRdb shows in-frame clones only, minus some. The repertoire includes roughly 130,000 clones, roughly 79% of them detected once, and approximately 1.7% sits in the top ten. Worth noting for this clone: The target antigen is unknown.

Sequencing was done on a sample of PBMCs. The clonotype originates from a woman aged 50 to 65 in good health and CMV-seronegative.

The CDR3 here is CASSTPPGAIDGYTF. The CDR3 bases are TGTGCCAGCAGCACTCCCCCGGGTGCCATAGATGGCTACACCTTC. J is TRBJ1-2 and V is TRBV7-9; no clear D. The V gene lost 5 bases and the J gene lost 6 bases, with 19 bases spanning the gap. CDR1 is SEHNR and CDR2 is FQNEAQ in the germline V gene (reference sequence). The CDR3 loop spans 15 amino acids.